This T cell receptor (beta chain) originates from a study of blood T cell repertoires in COVID-19. The repertoire was sequenced with immunoSEQ multiplex PCR; TCRdb's copy has only in-frame clones and lacks some. The data show under 200,000 clones, roughly four fifths seen once. This TCR was recovered from a woman of 80 years or more with acute or convalescent COVID-19. Sequencing was performed on peripheral blood.

CDR3 amino acids: CASSLAGGSTDTQYF. CDR3 nucleotides: TGTGCCAGCAGCCTAGCGGGAGGGTCCACAGATACGCAGTATTTT. V is TRBV4-2 and J is TRBJ2-3, with 11 bases lining up with TRBD2. Per germline, CDR1 LGHNA and CDR2 YNFKEQ. This CDR3 contains 15 residues. V lost 4 bases, J lost 2 bases, and 2 bases stayed unmatched.